This TCR beta chain was found in a study of T cells after yellow fever vaccination. The overall study: Any fraction with a low cell number was prepared using SMART-Seq v4 Ultra Low Input.

This CDR3 is 13 amino acids long. Germline CDR1 GTSNPN, CDR2 SVGIG (reference sequence). The V end lost 1 base, the J end lost 5 bases, and 12 bases lay between the germline ends. UMIs were added to TCR cDNA along with a universal primer site when it was made by 5'RACE template switching. TCRdb re-called the 5' RACE reads through MiXCR, storing one row per CDR3 protein. Among about 120,000 distinct CDR3 sequences listed, 8.9% were seen once. Study observations and caveats: Boosting was followed by the reappearance of most primary-vaccination clones (approximately 95% CD4, around 90% CD8).

Concerning this clonotype itself: What it recognizes is unknown.

This clonotype was obtained from a man in his late teens or twenties who received the YFV17D yellow fever vaccine. The sequenced sample was CD8+ T cells sorted from PBMCs, obtained on the day of the yellow fever booster vaccination. J is TRBJ2-7 and V is TRBV30; D gene unclear. This CDR3 reads CAWSGGARDEQYF. CDR3 coding DNA: TGTGCCTGGAGTGGCGGAGCCAGAGACGAGCAGTACTTC.